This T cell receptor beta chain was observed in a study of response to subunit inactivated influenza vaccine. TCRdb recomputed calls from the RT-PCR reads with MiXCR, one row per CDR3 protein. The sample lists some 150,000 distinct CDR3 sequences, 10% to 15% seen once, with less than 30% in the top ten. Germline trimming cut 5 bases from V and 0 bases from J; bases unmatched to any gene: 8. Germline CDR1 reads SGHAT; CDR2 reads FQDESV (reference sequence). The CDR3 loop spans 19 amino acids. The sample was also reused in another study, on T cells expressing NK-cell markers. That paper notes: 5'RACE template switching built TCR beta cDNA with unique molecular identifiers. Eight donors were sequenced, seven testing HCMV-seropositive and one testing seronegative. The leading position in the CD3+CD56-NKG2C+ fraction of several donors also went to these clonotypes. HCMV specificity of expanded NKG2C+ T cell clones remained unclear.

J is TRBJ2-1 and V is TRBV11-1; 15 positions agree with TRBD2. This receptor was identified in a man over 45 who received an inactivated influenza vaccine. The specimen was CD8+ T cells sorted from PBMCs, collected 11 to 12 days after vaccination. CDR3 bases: TGTGCCAGCAGCGGGACTAGCGGGGGGTCCTTGAGCTCCTACAATGAGCAGTTCTTC. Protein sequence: CASSGTSGGSLSSYNEQFF.